The present entry profiles one T cell receptor beta chain with its context. Its target is unknown. The data were obtained in a study of T cell responses to AZD1222 COVID-19 vaccine. Overall study findings and caveats: The peak T cell response came first, and repertoires were sampled only after it. An increase in Spike-specific TCR breadth and depth was observed after two AZD1222 doses.

Sequencing used immunoSEQ multiplex PCR; TCRdb keeps in-frame clones, though not all of them. The data contain 100,000 to 150,000 clones, around 85% of them seen just once; the ten biggest clones take up 3.5% to 5.5%. The CDR3 loop spans 14 amino acids. The ends were cut back, 5 bases at V and 7 bases at J, with 15 bases in the middle. The germline CDR1 and CDR2 sequences are KGHSH and LQKENI. Source: peripheral blood, taken 28 days after the second AZD1222 dose. The receptor was derived from an adult who received the AZD1222 COVID-19 vaccine. This chain connects TRBV18 to TRBJ1-5; D remains ambiguous. The CDR3 sequence: CASSGSIVRQPQHF. For the CDR3, the DNA is TGTGCCAGCTCAGGCAGTATCGTGCGACAGCCCCAGCATTTT.